A single sample is the source of the 30 T cell receptor beta chains below, sequenced in a study of molecular identifiers for immune sequencing clone quantification. TCRdb recomputed calls from the PCR reads with MiXCR, one row per CDR3 protein. Of 100,000 or so distinct CDR3 sequences listed, about 35% are singletons. What was sequenced was naive CD8+ T cells from blood, with Jurkat cell RNA spiked in. Subset meaning: FACS-sorted CD8+CD4-CCR7+CD45RA+ naive T cells. These receptors were taken from a human donor in good health. Some libraries in this study had Jurkat cell RNA spiked in.

This clonotype appeared many times. The chain combines TRBV21-1 with TRBJ1-1; the table calls TRBD1, which could not be checked here. TRBV21-1 is listed as a pseudogene. This CDR3 region has 15 residues. CDR3 DNA: TGTGCCAGCAGCTCCCGGGACCCACGAGCCCCTGAAGCTTTCTTT. This codes for CASSSRDPRAPEAFF.

V and J are TRBV6-5 and TRBJ2-7; D call uncertain. This CDR3 has 12 residues. Germline values: CDR1 MNHEY, CDR2 SVGAGI. The ends were cut back, 8 bases at V and 1 base at J, with 9 bases in the middle. CDR3 in DNA: TGTGCCAGCGTCGGTCCGTCCTACGAGCAGTACTTC. As protein: CASVGPSYEQYF.

This rearrangement joins TRBV12-3 or TRBV12-4 to TRBJ2-3, with D maybe TRBD2 (6 bases). Trimming took 1 base from V and 0 from J, leaving 17 bases between them. This CDR3 has 18 amino acids. The CDR3 DNA sequence: TGTGCCAGCAGTTTAGAGGTGTGGCGGGACCCTAGCACAGATACGCAGTATTTT. Encoded protein: CASSLEVWRDPSTDTQYF.

The chain combines TRBV15 with TRBJ1-5; 7 bases agree with TRBD1. The CDR3 is 16 residues long. The V segment lost 0 bases and the J segment 1 base; nucleotides outside the gene matches: 3. The germline V gene encodes CDR1 LNHNV and CDR2 YYDKDF (reference sequence). The CDR3: CATSRDGDRSNQPQHF. In nucleotides, the CDR3 is TGTGCCACCAGCAGAGATGGGGACAGAAGCAATCAGCCCCAGCATTTT.

This chain connects TRBV7-2 to TRBJ2-2; 14 bases match TRBD2. The J segment lost 5 bases and the V segment lost 4 bases, leaving 6 bases of the junction unmatched. The CDR3 is 17 residues long. Germline V gene data show CDR1 as SGHTA and CDR2 as FQGNSA. The chain's CDR3 is CASSYGLAGGWTGELFF. CDR3 in DNA: TGTGCCAGCAGCTACGGACTAGCGGGAGGATGGACCGGGGAGCTGTTTTTT.

This chain links TRBV28 with TRBJ1-1; D is possibly TRBD1 (6 bases). Germline assignment: CDR1 MDHEN and CDR2 SYDVKM. The CDR3 extends over 15 amino acids. V lost 8 bases and J lost 2, with 18 bases in between. CDR3 loop: CASEEQGVTNTEAFF. The CDR3 nucleotides are TGTGCCAGCGAGGAACAGGGTGTAACTAACACTGAAGCTTTCTTT.

As regards this clonotype: The junction differs from germline at one of its ends, possibly a read error. The chain couples TRBV6-1 to TRBJ2-7; D is ambiguous. Germline CDR1 and CDR2: MNHNS and SASEGT. The CDR3 is 13 residues long. The CDR3 nucleotides read TGTGCCAGCAGTGAAGGGTTGGGCTACGAGCAGCACTTC. Encoded protein: CASSEGLGYEQHF.

As regards this clonotype: Possible read error: a much larger clone is one base away. The CDR3 region has the DNA TGTGCCAGCAGTTTATTGGGGGGTGACCAGCCCCAGCAATTT. Its translation is CASSLLGGDQPQQF. The chain combines TRBV28 with TRBJ1-5; TRBD1 is a possible D gene (5 bases). Germline values: CDR1 MDHEN, CDR2 SYDVKM. CDR3 size: 14 residues.

V usage is TRBV29-1 and J usage is TRBJ2-2, with TRBD2 matching 9 bases. Germline V gene lookup returns CDR1 SQVTM and CDR2 ANQGSEA. CDR3 length: 12 amino acids. CDR3 protein: CGAAGGTGELFF. The CDR3 DNA sequence: TGCGGCGCTGCGGGGGGGACCGGGGAGCTGTTTTTT.

In this sample, this clonotype turned up many times. This chain links TRBV7-9 with TRBJ1-5; D remains unclear. The germline CDR1 and CDR2 sequences are SEHNR and FQNEAQ (reference sequence). The CDR3 consists of 14 residues. Trimming shortened V by 7 bases and J by 0 bases, and 10 bases separated the two germline ends. The CDR3 coding sequence is TGTGCCAGCACCCCCGGGAGTAGCAATCAGCCCCAGCATTTT. As protein: CASTPGSSNQPQHF.

This clonotype has a handful of counts. The gene calls are TRBV5-1 and TRBJ2-1; perhaps D is TRBD1 or TRBD2 (5 bases each). This CDR3 region has 15 residues. The V gene's germline CDR1 is SGHRS and CDR2 YFSETQ. V was pared by 3 bases and J by 6 bases, with 16 bases between. CDR3 in amino acids: CASSYSGPHINEQFF. The DNA of the CDR3 is TGCGCCAGCAGCTACTCGGGACCACACATCAATGAGCAGTTCTTC.

This clonotype was detected only a few times. The chain employs TRBV12-3 or TRBV12-4 and TRBJ2-3, with no clear D. The V and J ends lost 5 bases and 0 bases respectively, with 12 bases between them. This CDR3 is 15 amino acids long. The CDR3: CASSATTPSTDTQYF. The CDR3 coding sequence is TGTGCCAGCAGTGCTACTACCCCTAGCACAGATACGCAGTATTTT.

V and J are TRBV19 and TRBJ1-5; D uncertain. V lost 4 bases, J lost 4 bases, and 11 bases lay in between. The CDR3 loop spans 14 amino acids. Germline CDR1 reads LNHDA; CDR2 reads SQIVND (reference sequence). For the CDR3, the DNA is TGTGCCAGTAGTACTAGGACGGGGAATCAGCCCCAGCATTTT. This translates into CASSTRTGNQPQHF.

The chain links TRBV23-1 to TRBJ2-2, with TRBD1 as a possible D gene (5 bases). TRBV23-1 is classed as an ORF, of uncertain function. Trimming took 9 bases from V and 7 from J, leaving 21 bases between them. This CDR3 region has 15 residues. CDR3 sequence: CARSSRCRGSGELFF. CDR3 sequence (DNA): TGCGCCAGGAGCTCTCGATGTAGGGGCAGCGGGGAGCTGTTTTTT.

As to this clonotype: As the CDR3 is not closed by the conserved phenylalanine or tryptophan, this likely results from a read error. The V and J genes are TRBV6-2 or TRBV6-3 and TRBJ1-5; 8 bases map to TRBD1. CDR3 length: 13 residues. Germline CDR1 reads MNHEY; CDR2 reads SVGEGT. Trimming at V came to 7 bases and at J to 6 bases, leaving 5 bases not matched to a gene. CDR3 sequence (DNA): TGTGCCAGCAAGGACAGGGATGCTCAGCCCCAGCATCTT. Translating gives CASKDRDAQPQHL.

In its sample, this clonotype was seen a few times. The CDR3 here is CASLSGANVLTF. The CDR3 nucleotides read TGTGCCAGCCTATCTGGGGCCAACGTCCTGACTTTC. The V and J genes are TRBV28 and TRBJ2-6, with D unresolved. Germline assignment: CDR1 MDHEN and CDR2 SYDVKM. V was trimmed by 8 bases and J by 1 base, leaving 3 bases between them. CDR3 length: 12 amino acids. The whole variable domain, remainder taken from reference TRBV28 and TRBJ2-6, is DVKVTQSSRYLVKRTGEKVFLECVQDMDHENMFWYRQDPGLGLRLIYFSYDVKMKEKGDIPEGYSVSREKKERFSLILESASTNQTSMYLCASLSGANVLTFGAGSRLTVL.

With regard to this clonotype: This may arise from a read error, as a much more abundant clone is one base away. The chain carries TRBV7-7 and TRBJ2-5, with 7 bases matching TRBD2. Germline V gene sequence: CDR1 SSHAT, CDR2 FNYEAQ (reference sequence). CDR3 length: 13 amino acids. V lost 5 bases to trimming and J lost 4 bases; unmatched junction nucleotides: 4. This CDR3 is CASSRKRGETQYF. Written as DNA, the CDR3 is TGTGCCAGCAGCCGCAAGCGGGGAGAGACCCAGTACTTC. The full variable domain, its missing parts supplied by reference TRBV7-7 and TRBJ2-5, is GAGVSQSPRYKVTKRGQDVTLRCDPISSHATLYWYQQALGQGPEFLTYFNYEAQPDKSGLPSDRFSAERPEGSISTLTIQRTEQRDSAMYRCASSRKRGETQYFGPGTRLLVL.

The chain employs TRBV3-1 and TRBJ1-1, with D possibly matching TRBD1 (6 bases). Germline V gene sequence: CDR1 LGHDT, CDR2 YNNKEL (reference sequence). The CDR3 sequence is 17 residues long. Trimming stripped 0 bases from V and 6 bases from J, with 20 bases between. CDR3 nucleotide sequence: TGTGCCAGCAGCCAAGAATTAGAGGGGGACGGTGTCCCTGAAGCTTTCTTT. As protein: CASSQELEGDGVPEAFF.

The chain has TRBV27 and TRBJ2-7, with TRBD2 matching 10 bases. CDR3 length equals 14 residues. CDR1 is MNHEY and CDR2 is SMNVEV in the germline V gene (reference sequence). The V segment lost 5 bases and the J segment 5 bases; nucleotides outside the gene matches: 6. The CDR3 sequence: CASSVLAGANEQYF. The CDR3, as DNA: TGTGCCAGCAGTGTCCTAGCGGGAGCTAACGAGCAGTACTTC.

This clonotype was recorded once. This may stem from a read error, because a much larger clone lies one nucleotide away. CDR3 sequence reads: CASSAGPEQYF. The CDR3 DNA reads TGTGCCAGCAGCGCGGGGCCCGAGCAGTACTTC. This rearrangement joins TRBV7-6 to TRBJ2-7; the D gene is possibly TRBD2 (6 bases). This CDR3 has 11 residues. Germline V lookup: CDR1 SGHVS, CDR2 FNYEAQ. V lost 5 bases, J lost 6 bases, and 8 bases lay in between.

V is TRBV18 and J is TRBJ2-3, with D maybe TRBD2 (5 bases). V was clipped by 1 base and J by 4 bases, with 12 bases between them. This CDR3 spans 15 amino acids. Looked up from germline, CDR1 is KGHSH and CDR2 is LQKENI. CDR3 in DNA: TGTGCCAGCTCACCACTCCCGGGAAGGTCAGATACGCAGTATTTT. Its translation: CASSPLPGRSDTQYF.

Concerning this clonotype itself: A much larger clone differs from this one at a single base, so this may be a read error. In nucleotides, the CDR3 is TGTGCCAGCAGCAACCCGATAGCGAGAGGGGGCACAGATACGCAGTATTTT. It is translated as CASSNPIARGGTDTQYF. V usage is TRBV7-6 and J usage is TRBJ2-3, with D perhaps assigned TRBD1 or TRBD2 (5 bases each). Germline CDR1 and CDR2: SGHVS and FNYEAQ. The V and J ends lost 5 bases and 1 base respectively, with 19 bases between them. This CDR3 has 17 amino acids.

In its sample, this clonotype was seen a few times. The chain employs TRBV2 and TRBJ2-7; D is ambiguous. This CDR3 has 13 residues. Germline V gene lookup returns CDR1 SNHLY and CDR2 FYNNEI. Trimming took off 7 bases at V and 5 bases at J, with 15 bases between the two ends. In nucleotides, the CDR3 is TGTGCCAGCATCCGCGGCAGAGCCCACGAGCAGTACTTC. This codes for CASIRGRAHEQYF.

V is TRBV4-2 and J is TRBJ1-1, with D hard to call. The CDR3 length is 15 residues. Trimming stripped 2 bases from V and 0 bases from J, with 10 bases between. The V gene's germline CDR1 is LGHNA and CDR2 YNFKEQ. The CDR3 sequence is CASSQSREMNTEAFF. CDR3 sequence (DNA): TGTGCCAGCAGCCAATCGAGGGAGATGAACACTGAAGCTTTCTTT.

As regards this clonotype: Likely a read error: the CDR3 ends without its conserved phenylalanine or tryptophan. The chain carries TRBV9 and TRBJ2-1; 9 positions agree with TRBD1. V gave up 2 bases and J gave up 9 bases; unmatched junction bases: 6. In germline, CDR1 is SGDLS, CDR2 YYNGEE. CDR3 length: 14 residues. The CDR3 loop reads CASSVDTGGGEQFY. The DNA for the CDR3 is TGTGCCAGCAGCGTGGATACAGGGGGCGGTGAGCAGTTCTAC.

The chain combines TRBV4-1 with TRBJ2-3, with 8 bases fitting TRBD1. This CDR3 has 15 residues. Per germline, CDR1 MGHRA and CDR2 YSYEKL. With 1 base clipped from V and 5 bases from J, the junction kept 5 bases outside the gene matches. CDR3 loop: CASSQAGGARDTQYF. CDR3 bases: TGCGCCAGCAGCCAAGCAGGGGGCGCGAGAGATACGCAGTATTTT.

With respect to this clonotype: This may be a read error, as it is one base from a much larger clone. J is TRBJ1-5 and V is TRBV14; possible D gene TRBD1, 5 bases. The CDR3 consists of 15 residues. Germline V lookup: CDR1 SGHDN, CDR2 FVKESK. The DNA for the CDR3 is TGTGCCAGCAGCCAAGAAGGGGCTTTAAATCAGCCCCGGCATTTT. Translation gives CASSQEGALNQPRHF.

This clonotype came up many times. In nucleotides, the CDR3 is TGTGCCAGTAGGGTCCGACTAGTAGGGGCCGGGGAGCTGTTTTTT. Residues: CASRVRLVGAGELFF. The chain has TRBV19 and TRBJ2-2, with a tentative D call TRBD2 (6 bases). The CDR3 loop spans 15 amino acids. Germline V CDR1 and CDR2: LNHDA, SQIVND (reference sequence). V lost 6 bases, J lost 6 bases, and 17 bases lay in between.

The J gene is TRBJ2-7, the V gene TRBV6-5; D is uncertain. Germline CDR1 MNHEY, CDR2 SVGAGI. With 4 bases removed from V and 9 bases from J, the gap between germline ends came to 16 bases. The CDR3 loop spans 13 amino acids. CDR3 in DNA: TGTGCCAGCAGTTTCTCGGGTGCGGCCGGGCAGTACTTC. It specifies CASSFSGAAGQYF.

The gene calls are TRBV28 and TRBJ2-3; 8 bases map to TRBD1. The CDR3 extends over 13 amino acids. V trimming: 6 bases; J trimming: 13 bases; junction bases outside the gene matches: 12. CDR1 is MDHEN and CDR2 is SYDVKM in the germline V gene. CDR3 DNA sequence: TGTGCCAGCAGCGTTCCCGGGACAGGCCCAGAGTATTTT. It specifies CASSVPGTGPEYF. Supplemented by reference TRBV28 and TRBJ2-3, the full variable domain reads DVKVTQSSRYLVKRTGEKVFLECVQDMDHENMFWYRQDPGLGLRLIYFSYDVKMKEKGDIPEGYSVSREKKERFSLILESASTNQTSMYLCASSVPGTGPEYFGPGTRLTVL.